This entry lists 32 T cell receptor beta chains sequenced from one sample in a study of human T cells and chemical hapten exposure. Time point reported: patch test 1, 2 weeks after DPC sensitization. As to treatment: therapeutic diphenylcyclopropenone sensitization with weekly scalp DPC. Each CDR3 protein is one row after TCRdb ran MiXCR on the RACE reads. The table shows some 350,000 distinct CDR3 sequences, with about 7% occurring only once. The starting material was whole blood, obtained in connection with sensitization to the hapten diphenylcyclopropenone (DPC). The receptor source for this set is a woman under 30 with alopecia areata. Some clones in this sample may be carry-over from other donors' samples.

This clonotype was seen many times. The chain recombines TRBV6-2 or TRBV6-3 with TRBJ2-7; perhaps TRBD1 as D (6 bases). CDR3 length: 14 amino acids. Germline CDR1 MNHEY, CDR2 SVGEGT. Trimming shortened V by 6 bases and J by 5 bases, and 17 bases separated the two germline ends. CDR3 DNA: TGTGCCAGCAGCCAAAGCAGGGGTCGCGACGAGCAGTACTTC. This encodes CASSQSRGRDEQYF.

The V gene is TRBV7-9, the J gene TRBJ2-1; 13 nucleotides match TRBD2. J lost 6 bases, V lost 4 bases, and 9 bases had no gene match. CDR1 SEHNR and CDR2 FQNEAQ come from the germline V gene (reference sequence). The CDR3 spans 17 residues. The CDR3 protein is CASSSRPGLAGSNEQFF. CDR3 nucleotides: TGTGCCAGCAGCTCCAGGCCGGGACTAGCGGGGAGCAATGAGCAGTTCTTC.

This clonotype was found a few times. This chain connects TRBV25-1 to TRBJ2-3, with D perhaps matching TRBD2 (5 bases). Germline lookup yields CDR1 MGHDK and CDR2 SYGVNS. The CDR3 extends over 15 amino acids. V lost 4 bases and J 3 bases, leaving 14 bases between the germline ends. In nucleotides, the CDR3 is TGTGCCAGCAGTGGGCTCGGGATAGAGACAGATACGCAGTATTTT. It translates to CASSGLGIETDTQYF.

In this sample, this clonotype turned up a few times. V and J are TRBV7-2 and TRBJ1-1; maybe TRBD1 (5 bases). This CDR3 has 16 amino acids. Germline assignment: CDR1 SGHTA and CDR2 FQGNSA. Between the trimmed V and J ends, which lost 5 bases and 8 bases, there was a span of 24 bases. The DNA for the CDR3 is TGTGCCAGCAGCCTCCGACAGATGCTTTCGAGGCAAGAAGCTTTCTTT. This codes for CASSLRQMLSRQEAFF.

The CDR3 nucleotides are TGTGCCAGCAGCAGGGGGTTAAGTCTCTACGAGCAGTACTTC. It codes for CASSRGLSLYEQYF. This chain uses TRBV27 with TRBJ2-7; TRBD1 matches at 7 bases. Trimming took 6 bases from V and 3 from J; bases not matched to a gene: 8. Germline lookup yields CDR1 MNHEY and CDR2 SMNVEV (reference sequence). CDR3 length: 14 amino acids.

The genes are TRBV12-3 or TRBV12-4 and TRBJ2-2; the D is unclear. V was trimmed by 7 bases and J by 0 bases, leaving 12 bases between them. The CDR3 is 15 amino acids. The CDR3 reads CASTQQFANTGELFF. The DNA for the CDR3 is TGTGCCAGCACCCAACAGTTCGCGAACACCGGGGAGCTGTTTTTT.

CDR3 DNA: TGCAGCGTTTGGACTGGATATGGCTACACCTTC. It encodes CSVWTGYGYTF. V and J are TRBV29-1 and TRBJ1-2; D remains ambiguous. The CDR3 totals 11 residues. The V end was cut by 5 bases, the J end by 5 bases, with 9 bases between. The germline gives CDR1 SQVTM, CDR2 ANQGSEA.

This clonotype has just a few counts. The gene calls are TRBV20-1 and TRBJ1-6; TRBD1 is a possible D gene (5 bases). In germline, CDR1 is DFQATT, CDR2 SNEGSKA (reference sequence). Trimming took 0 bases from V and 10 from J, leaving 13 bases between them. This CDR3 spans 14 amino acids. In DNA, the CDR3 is TGCAGTGCTAGAGAGTGGCAGGGTCTCTCACCCCTCCACTTT. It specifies CSAREWQGLSPLHF.

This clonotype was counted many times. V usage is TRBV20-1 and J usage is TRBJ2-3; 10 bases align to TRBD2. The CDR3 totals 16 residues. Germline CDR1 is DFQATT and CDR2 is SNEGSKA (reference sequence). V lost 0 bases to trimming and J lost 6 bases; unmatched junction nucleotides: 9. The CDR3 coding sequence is TGCAGTGCTAGAGATCCACTAGCGGGGAGCGCGGATACGCAGTATTTT. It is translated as CSARDPLAGSADTQYF.

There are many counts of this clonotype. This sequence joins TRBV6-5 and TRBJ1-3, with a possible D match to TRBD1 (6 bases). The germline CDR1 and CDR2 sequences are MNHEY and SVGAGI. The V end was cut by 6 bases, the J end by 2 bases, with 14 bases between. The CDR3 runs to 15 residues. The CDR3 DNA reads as TGTGCCAGCAGCCCGACGGACAGCACTGGAAACACCATATATTTT. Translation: CASSPTDSTGNTIYF.

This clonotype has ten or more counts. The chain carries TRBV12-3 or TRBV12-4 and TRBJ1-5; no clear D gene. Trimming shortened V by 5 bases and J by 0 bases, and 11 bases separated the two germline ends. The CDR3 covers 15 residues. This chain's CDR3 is CASSLPSSSNQPQHF. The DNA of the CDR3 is TGTGCCAGCAGTCTACCCTCCAGTAGCAATCAGCCCCAGCATTTT.

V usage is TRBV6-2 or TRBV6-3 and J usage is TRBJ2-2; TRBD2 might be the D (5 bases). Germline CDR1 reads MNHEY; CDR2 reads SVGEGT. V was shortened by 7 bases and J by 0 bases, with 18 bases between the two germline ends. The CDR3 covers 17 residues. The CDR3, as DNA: TGTGCCAGCACCCCCCGGGGAGACCTGGCGAACACCGGGGAGCTGTTTTTT. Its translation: CASTPRGDLANTGELFF.

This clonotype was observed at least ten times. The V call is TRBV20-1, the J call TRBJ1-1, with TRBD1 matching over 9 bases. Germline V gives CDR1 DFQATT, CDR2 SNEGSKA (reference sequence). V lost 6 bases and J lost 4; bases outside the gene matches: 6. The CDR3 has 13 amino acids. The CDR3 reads CSANRGLSTEAFF. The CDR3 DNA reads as TGCAGTGCCAACAGGGGGCTTAGCACTGAAGCTTTCTTT.

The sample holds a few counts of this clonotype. DNA for the CDR3: TGTGCCAGCAGTCCAACTTCGACAGGGCGGATTGAAGCTTTCTTT. The encoded protein is CASSPTSTGRIEAFF. The chain joins TRBV6-5 to TRBJ1-1; 7 positions agree with TRBD1. This CDR3 is 15 amino acids long. Unmatched junction bases numbered 13, after V lost 5 bases and J lost 7 bases. Per germline, CDR1 MNHEY and CDR2 SVGAGI.

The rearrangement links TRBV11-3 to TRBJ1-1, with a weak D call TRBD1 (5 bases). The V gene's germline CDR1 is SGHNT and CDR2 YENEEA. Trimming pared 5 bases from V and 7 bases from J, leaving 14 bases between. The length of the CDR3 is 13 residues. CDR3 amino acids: CASSPVLGGEAFF. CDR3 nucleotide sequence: TGTGCCAGCAGCCCAGTCTTGGGGGGTGAAGCTTTCTTT.

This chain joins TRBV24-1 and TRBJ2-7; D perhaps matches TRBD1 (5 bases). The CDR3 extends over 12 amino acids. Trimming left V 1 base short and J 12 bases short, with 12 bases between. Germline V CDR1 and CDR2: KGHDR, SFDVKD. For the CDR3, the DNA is TGTGCCACCAGTGATTTCACGACAGTGTGGTACTTC. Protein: CATSDFTTVWYF.

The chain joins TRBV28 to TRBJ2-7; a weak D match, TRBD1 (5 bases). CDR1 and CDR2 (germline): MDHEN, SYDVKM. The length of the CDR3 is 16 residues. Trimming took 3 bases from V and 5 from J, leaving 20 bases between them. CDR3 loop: CASSLLTNFRVHEQYF. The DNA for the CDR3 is TGTGCCAGCAGTTTGCTCACCAACTTCAGGGTCCACGAGCAGTACTTC.

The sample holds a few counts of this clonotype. The CDR3 DNA reads as TGTGCCAGCAGTGAATTACAGGGGGCTGACTATGGCTACACCTTC. Residues: CASSELQGADYGYTF. The chain has TRBV2 and TRBJ1-2, with 9 bases aligning to TRBD1. Trimming at V came to 2 bases and at J to 3 bases, leaving 4 bases not matched to a gene. The CDR3 is made up of 15 amino acids. In germline, CDR1 is SNHLY, CDR2 FYNNEI.

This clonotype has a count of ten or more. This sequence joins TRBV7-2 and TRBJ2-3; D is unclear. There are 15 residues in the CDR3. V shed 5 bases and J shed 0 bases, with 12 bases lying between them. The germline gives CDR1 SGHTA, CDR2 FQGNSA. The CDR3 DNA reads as TGTGCCAGCAGCCCCACACTTACTAGCACAGATACGCAGTATTTT. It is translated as CASSPTLTSTDTQYF.

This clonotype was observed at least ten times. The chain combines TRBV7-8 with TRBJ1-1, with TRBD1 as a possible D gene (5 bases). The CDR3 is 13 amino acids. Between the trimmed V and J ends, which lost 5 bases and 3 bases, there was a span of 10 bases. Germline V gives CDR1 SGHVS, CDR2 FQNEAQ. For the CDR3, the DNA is TGTGCCAGCAGCCGCGCCAGGGACACTGAAGCTTTCTTT. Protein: CASSRARDTEAFF.

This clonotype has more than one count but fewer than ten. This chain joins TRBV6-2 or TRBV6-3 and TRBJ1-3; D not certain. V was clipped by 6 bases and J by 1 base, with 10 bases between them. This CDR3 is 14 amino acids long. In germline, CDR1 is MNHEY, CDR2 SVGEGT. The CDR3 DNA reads TGTGCCAGCAGAGAACCATCTTCTGGAAACACCATATATTTT. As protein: CASREPSSGNTIYF.

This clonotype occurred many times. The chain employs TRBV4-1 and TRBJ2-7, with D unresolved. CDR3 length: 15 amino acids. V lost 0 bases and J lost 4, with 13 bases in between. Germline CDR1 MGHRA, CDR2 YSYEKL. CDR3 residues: CASSQDWLSGYEQYF. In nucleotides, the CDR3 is TGCGCCAGCAGCCAAGATTGGTTATCGGGTTACGAGCAGTACTTC.

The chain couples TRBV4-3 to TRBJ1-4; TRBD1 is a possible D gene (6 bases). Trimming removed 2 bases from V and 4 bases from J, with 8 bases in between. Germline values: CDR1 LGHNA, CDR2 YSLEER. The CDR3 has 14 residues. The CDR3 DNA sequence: TGCGCCAGCAGCCAATCAGGGGTTAATGAAAAACTGTTTTTT. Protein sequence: CASSQSGVNEKLFF.

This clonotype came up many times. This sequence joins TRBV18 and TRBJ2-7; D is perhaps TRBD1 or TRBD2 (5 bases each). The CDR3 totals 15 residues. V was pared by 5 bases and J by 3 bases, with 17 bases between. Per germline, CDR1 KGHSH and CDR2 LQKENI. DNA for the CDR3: TGTGCCAGCTCAACCCGGGAAGGGGATAACTACGAGCAGTACTTC. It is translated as CASSTREGDNYEQYF.

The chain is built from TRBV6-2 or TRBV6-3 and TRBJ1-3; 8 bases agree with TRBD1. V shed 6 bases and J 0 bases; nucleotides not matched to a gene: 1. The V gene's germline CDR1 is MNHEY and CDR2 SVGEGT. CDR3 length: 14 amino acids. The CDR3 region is CASRTGGSGNTIYF. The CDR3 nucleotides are TGTGCCAGCAGAACAGGGGGCTCTGGAAACACCATATATTTT.

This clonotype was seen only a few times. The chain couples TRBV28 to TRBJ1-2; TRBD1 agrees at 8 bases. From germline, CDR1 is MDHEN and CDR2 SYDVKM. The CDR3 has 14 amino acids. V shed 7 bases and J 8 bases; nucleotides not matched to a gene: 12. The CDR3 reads CASTPLTGEYGYTF. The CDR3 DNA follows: TGTGCCAGCACCCCGTTGACAGGGGAGTACGGCTACACCTTC.

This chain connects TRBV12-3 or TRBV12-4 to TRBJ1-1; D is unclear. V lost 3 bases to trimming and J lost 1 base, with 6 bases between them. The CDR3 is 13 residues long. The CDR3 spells CASSFARNTEAFF. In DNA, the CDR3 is TGTGCCAGCAGTTTTGCGCGGAACACTGAAGCTTTCTTT.

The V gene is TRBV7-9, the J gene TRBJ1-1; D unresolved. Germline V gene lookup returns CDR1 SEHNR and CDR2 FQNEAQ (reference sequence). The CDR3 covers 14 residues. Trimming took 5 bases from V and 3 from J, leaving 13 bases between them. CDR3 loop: CASSPAWGDTEAFF. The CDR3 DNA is TGTGCCAGCAGCCCCGCTTGGGGTGACACTGAAGCTTTCTTT.

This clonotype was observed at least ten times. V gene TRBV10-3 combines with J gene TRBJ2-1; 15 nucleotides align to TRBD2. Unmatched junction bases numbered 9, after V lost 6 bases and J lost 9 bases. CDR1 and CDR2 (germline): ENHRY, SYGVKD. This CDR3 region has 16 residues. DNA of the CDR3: TGTGCCATCAGCCCCTTGGGACTAGCGGGAGGCAGTGAGCAGTTCTTC. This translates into CAISPLGLAGGSEQFF.

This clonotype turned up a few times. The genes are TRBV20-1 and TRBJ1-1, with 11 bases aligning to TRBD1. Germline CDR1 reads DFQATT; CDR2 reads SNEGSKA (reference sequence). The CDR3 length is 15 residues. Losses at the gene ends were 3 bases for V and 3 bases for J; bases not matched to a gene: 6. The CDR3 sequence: CSASLDRGPYTEAFF. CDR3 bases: TGCAGTGCTAGCCTGGACAGGGGGCCCTACACTGAAGCTTTCTTT.

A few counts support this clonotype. Here the CDR3 DNA reads TGTGCCAGCAGCCAGGACAGGGATCAAGGTGAAGCTTTCTTT. Translated: CASSQDRDQGEAFF. The chain uses TRBV9 and TRBJ1-1, with 8 nucleotides matching TRBD1. This CDR3 is 14 amino acids long. Germline lookup yields CDR1 SGDLS and CDR2 YYNGEE. V shed 4 bases and J 7 bases; nucleotides not matched to a gene: 9.

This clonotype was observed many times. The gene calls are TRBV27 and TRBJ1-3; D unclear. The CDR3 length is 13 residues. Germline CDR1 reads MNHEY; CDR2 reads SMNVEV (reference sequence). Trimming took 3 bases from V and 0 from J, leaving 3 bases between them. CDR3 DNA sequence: TGTGCCAGCAGTTTGTACTCTGGAAACACCATATATTTT. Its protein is CASSLYSGNTIYF.